The present TCR beta chain was sequenced within a study of T cell changes during pregnancy in multiple sclerosis. The table lists this clone with a few counts. The trim removed 4 bases at V and 7 bases at J, leaving 8 bases unmatched. Germline CDR1 is SGHRS and CDR2 is YFSETQ. The CDR3 is made up of 16 amino acids. Assay: immunoSEQ multiplex PCR; the TCRdb copy retains only in-frame clones and omits some. The repertoire holds approximately 44,000 clones, with just under 95% as singletons. The clonotype comes from a female donor with multiple sclerosis, enrolled in a pregnancy study. The chain employs TRBV5-1 and TRBJ2-7; 16 bases are shared with TRBD2. The source material was CD4+ T cells from peripheral blood mononuclear cells, sampled in the third trimester of pregnancy. CDR3 loop: CASSTGLAGGRREQYF. The CDR3 nucleotides read TGCGCCAGCAGCACGGGACTAGCGGGGGGGCGACGGGAGCAGTACTTC.